Sequencing of this TCR beta chain was carried out in a study of T cell repertoires in ileal Crohn's disease (dated by TCRdb to about 2019). As for the study more broadly: At the time of surgery, around 38% of patients were active smokers, and the median duration of disease was roughly eight years. All patients had surgery for a complication: stricturing disease in 61% and penetrating disease in around 39%. Roughly half of the patients were given postoperative therapy, with around 20 on anti-TNF agents and 10 to 12 on thiopurines. M6 samples consisted of neoterminal ileum biopsies collected during postoperative colonoscopy. TCR repertoire analysis was performed in about 59 Crohn's disease patients drawn from a prospective multicentre cohort. The study was conducted in parallel with a multicentre cohort built to find predictors of early endoscopic recurrence after ileocolonic resection. A Rutgeerts score higher than i0 was the definition used for endoscopic postoperative recurrence. A total of approximately 170 mucosal samples from some 50 patients were sequenced, collected from several sites on the surgical specimen as well as at postoperative endoscopy.

For commercial TCRB immunosequencing, around 0.5 micrograms of biopsy DNA were submitted for each sample. Adaptive Biotechnology amplified CDR3 regions from genomic DNA with a two-step multiplex PCR that controlled for amplification bias. Primers covering every V and J gene segment were used in the first PCR, while barcodes and Illumina adapters were added in the second PCR. CDR3 libraries were sequenced on an Illumina instrument. In the source study's methods: Vendor-provided pipelines were combined with custom analysis of raw data in R/Bioconductor under R version 3.3.0. Clonality, which ranges from 0 to 1, was calculated as the inverse of the normalised Shannon entropy across all productive clones. High-frequency clones were defined as the share of the repertoire occupied by the top 100 clones, with only clones passing a 95% confidence test being retained. Repertoire diversity was measured with the Simpson index, and overlap between samples was measured with the Morisita-Horn index. Entries here come from immuneACCESS through TCRdb and include only in-frame sequences with V and J called. Some clones fail to appear in such tables; in the studies checked, an unresolved V gene covers under half of the shortfall, and the cause of the remainder is unknown. V and J calls and clone size are copied from that table; D and trimming were computed from the DNA. The sample data list over 350 clones, and 80% to 90% of these were observed just once. Together, the top ten hold 3.5% to 5% of the sample.

Study-wide findings and limitations: Compared with non-smokers, patients who were active smokers at surgery showed a significantly higher proportion of clonal expansions (approximately 26% vs 20%, p=0.02). Mucosal CD4 and CD8 T cells were sorted and sequenced only in a subgroup of patients, whose size was not stated. Sorted CD8 T cells carried more high-frequency clones than CD4 T cells, suggesting mucosal expansions were mainly CD8. Postoperative endoscopy was performed at varying times within the first year after surgery, with a median delay of roughly 6.4 months. Higher percentages of high-frequency clones at the time of surgery were linked to endoscopic recurrence, and every patient with clonality above 26.8% (18/57) had recurrence.

CDR1 KGHSH and CDR2 LQKENI were looked up in the germline V gene. The junction carries 9 bases between V and J, which are trimmed by 0 bases and 0 bases respectively. The CDR3 measures 16 amino acids from cysteine to phenylalanine. Left in the record is the CDR3 DNA by itself, 48 bases read in frame from the first base. A note on this clone: It lacks a known antigen. No much larger clone exists at a distance of one base, and base qualities are not known.

Reading the label with the study, this specimen's time point is: neoterminal ileum biopsy at postoperative endoscopy, about 6 months after surgery. Adults with ileal or ileocolonic Crohn's disease and an indication for ileocolonic resection were eligible for inclusion. Whole ileal mucosal biopsies were kept frozen at -80 degrees C prior to DNA extraction. Genomic DNA was extracted from frozen whole biopsies with a TRizol-based method and quantified on a NanoDrop 2000 spectrophotometer. The V and J genes are TRBV18 and TRBJ2-1; the D gene assignment is ambiguous. The specimen was ileal tissue. This TCR came from an adult with Crohn's disease. CDR3 protein: CASSPPRRSSYNEQFF. The sequence in DNA is TGTGCCAGCTCACCACCGCGAAGAAGCTCCTACAATGAGCAGTTCTTC.